A single sample gave rise to the 29 T cell receptor beta chains below, sequenced in a study of blood T cell repertoires in COVID-19 (dated by TCRdb to the early 2020s). The library was prepared using the immunoSEQ multiplex PCR assay. TCRdb's version of the immuneACCESS table is confined to in-frame rearrangements and falls short of the full clone set. An unresolved V gene accounts for under half of the shortfall where checked; the remainder is of unknown origin. This sample lists fewer than 350,000 clones; approximately 83% were detected once. Over 2% of the sample rests with the top ten. Sequencing input: peripheral blood. The source of these receptors is a woman in her 30s who had recovered from COVID-19.

The V and J genes are TRBV5-5 and TRBJ2-7, with 8 bases fitting TRBD2. Unmatched junction bases numbered 6, after V lost 3 bases and J lost 7 bases. Germline values: CDR1 SGHKS, CDR2 YYEKEE (reference sequence). The CDR3 is made up of 13 amino acids. CDR3 sequence (DNA): TGTGCCAGCAGCTCCCAAGCGGGGGTTGAGCAGTACTTC. This sequence encodes CASSSQAGVEQYF.

This chain uses TRBV6-5 with TRBJ2-7, with D maybe TRBD1 (5 bases). Germline V gene sequence: CDR1 MNHEY, CDR2 SVGAGI. This CDR3 is 15 amino acids long. V was cut by 6 bases and J by 5 bases, with 20 bases left in between. CDR3 in amino acids: CASRDHRKKGDEQYF. The CDR3 DNA reads as TGTGCCAGCAGGGACCACCGCAAAAAAGGGGACGAGCAGTACTTC.

V and J are TRBV6-5 and TRBJ2-5; D is perhaps TRBD1 (6 bases). The last part of the DNA fits TRBJ2-7 better; the J call may be wrong. The germline V gene encodes CDR1 MNHEY and CDR2 SVGAGI. This CDR3 comprises 12 residues. The CDR3 is CASSDRQGEQYF. The CDR3 DNA is TGTGCCAGCAGCGACAGGCAAGGCGAGCAGTACTTC.

CDR3 sequence: CASSQAGRVGQTQYF. In DNA form, the CDR3 reads TGTGCCAGCAGCCAAGCCGGAAGGGTGGGGCAGACCCAGTACTTC. The chain combines TRBV3-1 (or the pseudogene TRBV3-2) with TRBJ2-5, with D perhaps TRBD1 (5 bases). The germline V gene encodes CDR1 LGHDT and CDR2 YNNKEL (reference sequence). Trimming left V 1 base short and J 6 bases short, with 15 bases between. This CDR3 region has 15 residues.

The genes are TRBV4-1 and TRBJ1-6, with 7 bases aligning to TRBD1. V dropped 6 bases and J dropped 11; count of bases not matched to a gene: 10. The CDR3 totals 14 residues. Germline V gene lookup returns CDR1 MGHRA and CDR2 YSYEKL. The CDR3 protein is CASSPPGQATPLHF. The CDR3 DNA follows: TGCGCCAGCAGTCCCCCCGGACAGGCAACACCCCTCCACTTT.

The rearrangement joins TRBV2 to TRBJ1-4; D uncertain. V was pared by 8 bases and J by 8 bases, with 18 bases between. This CDR3 is built from 14 residues. Looked up from germline, CDR1 is SNHLY and CDR2 is FYNNEI. The CDR3 sequence: CASRIAGIYEKLFF. In DNA form, the CDR3 reads TGTGCCAGCCGAATAGCGGGGATCTACGAAAAACTGTTTTTT.

This clone was observed a single time. The chain joins TRBV5-5 to TRBJ1-4; 7 nucleotides agree with TRBD1. Germline trimming cut 2 bases from V and 4 bases from J; bases unmatched to any gene: 5. This CDR3 region has 15 residues. Germline CDR1 and CDR2: SGHKS and YYEKEE (reference sequence). The CDR3 spells CASSFRDSINEKLFF. CDR3 bases: TGTGCCAGCAGCTTTCGGGACAGTATTAATGAAAAACTGTTTTTT. Variable domain in full (rest from reference TRBV5-5 and TRBJ1-4): DAGVTQSPTHLIKTRGQQVTLRCSPISGHKSVSWYQQVLGQGPQFIFQYYEKEERGRGNFPDRFSARQFPNYSSELNVNALLLGDSALYLCASSFRDSINEKLFFGSGTQLSVL.

The chain has TRBV29-1 and TRBJ2-7; 7 bases align to TRBD1. The junction had 2 bases not matched to a gene; V was cut back by 3 bases and J by 0 bases. Germline CDR1 SQVTM, CDR2 ANQGSEA. CDR3 length equals 13 residues. CDR3 loop: CSVEGQISYEQYF. The CDR3, as DNA: TGCAGCGTTGAGGGACAGATCTCCTACGAGCAGTACTTC.

The rearrangement joins TRBV15 to TRBJ1-2; weak D call: TRBD1 (6 bases). The length of the CDR3 is 15 residues. V was pared by 0 bases and J by 7 bases, with 15 bases between. Germline V lookup: CDR1 LNHNV, CDR2 YYDKDF (reference sequence). The CDR3 loop reads CATSRDRGAISGYTF. The CDR3 DNA follows: TGTGCCACCAGCAGAGACCGGGGGGCGATAAGTGGCTACACCTTC.

The J gene is TRBJ1-2, the V gene TRBV29-1; D is possibly TRBD1 (6 bases). In germline, CDR1 is SQVTM, CDR2 ANQGSEA. V shed 7 bases and J shed 6 bases, with 12 bases lying between them. This CDR3 contains 11 residues. The CDR3 nucleotides are TGCAGCGGTGGACGGACAGATGGCTACACCTTC. It codes for CSGGRTDGYTF.

V and J are TRBV5-4 and TRBJ1-2; D is possibly TRBD1 (6 bases). There are 14 residues in the CDR3. Germline V lookup: CDR1 SGHNT, CDR2 YYREEE (reference sequence). Trimming pared 6 bases from V and 5 bases from J, leaving 17 bases between. The CDR3 DNA reads as TGTGCCAGCACACTGGGAGGGGGAGGTTATGGCTACACCTTC. Its protein product is CASTLGGGGYGYTF.

The chain couples TRBV21-1 to TRBJ2-3; the D call TRBD2 from the table was never checked on the DNA. TRBV21-1 is noted as a pseudogene. There are 15 residues in the CDR3. This CDR3 reads CASSKRGGGTDTQYF. CDR3 DNA sequence: TGTGCCAGCAGCAAAAGGGGGGGTGGCACAGATACGCAGTATTTT.

The V call is TRBV24-1, the J call TRBJ2-1; weak D call: TRBD2 (5 bases). Germline CDR1 and CDR2: KGHDR and SFDVKD. The CDR3 extends over 13 amino acids. The germline V and J ends were trimmed by 1 base and 6 bases, with 6 bases remaining between them. CDR3 nucleotides: TGTGCCACCAGTGATTTCACTAGCAATGAGCAGTTCTTC. It encodes CATSDFTSNEQFF.

About this clone: This sample also contains other DNA sequences that code for the same CDR3. CDR3: CASSLGQSNQPQHF. DNA for the CDR3: TGTGCCAGCAGCTTAGGGCAGAGCAATCAGCCCCAGCATTTT. The chain combines TRBV7-9 with TRBJ1-5; D is ambiguous. Germline V gene sequence: CDR1 SEHNR, CDR2 FQNEAQ (reference sequence). V lost 1 base to trimming and J lost 1 base, with 5 bases between them. CDR3 length: 14 amino acids.

V gene TRBV19 combines with J gene TRBJ2-7, with D possibly being TRBD2 (6 bases). This CDR3 has 16 amino acids. Germline CDR1 reads LNHDA; CDR2 reads SQIVND (reference sequence). V lost 5 bases to trimming and J lost 6 bases, with 23 bases between them. The CDR3 DNA reads as TGTGCCAGTAGTCCGCCCTTCGGATCAAGCGGGTTCGAGCAGTACTTC. Amino acids: CASSPPFGSSGFEQYF.

The chain couples TRBV28 to TRBJ1-2; D is uncertain. The V end was cut by 7 bases, the J end by 7 bases, with 19 bases between. The germline gives CDR1 MDHEN, CDR2 SYDVKM. This CDR3 is 14 amino acids long. Here the CDR3 DNA reads TGTGCCAGCAACAACCGGCCCTGGTCAGGTGGCTACACCTTC. Amino acids: CASNNRPWSGGYTF.

The chain recombines TRBV11-3 with TRBJ1-6; 10 positions agree with TRBD1. CDR1 and CDR2 from the germline V gene are SGHNT and YENEEA. The CDR3 is 15 residues long. J gave up 7 bases and V 4 bases, and 4 bases lay outside the gene matches. This CDR3 reads CASSSGTGVNSPLHF. In DNA, the CDR3 is TGTGCCAGCAGCTCCGGGACAGGGGTAAATTCACCCCTCCACTTT.

This chain joins TRBV6-2 or TRBV6-3 and TRBJ1-1; the D gene is possibly TRBD1 (5 bases). CDR1 and CDR2 from the germline V gene are MNHEY and SVGEGT. Trimming shortened V by 2 bases and J by 1 base, and 11 bases separated the two germline ends. The CDR3 contains 15 residues. In nucleotides, the CDR3 is TGTGCCAGCAGTTACGGGCCCACAGGGAACACTGAAGCTTTCTTT. Protein product: CASSYGPTGNTEAFF.

The chain combines TRBV3-1 (or the pseudogene TRBV3-2) with TRBJ2-7; 7 bases match TRBD1. The CDR3 consists of 15 residues. J gave up 6 bases and V 4 bases, and 12 bases lay outside the gene matches. Germline lookup yields CDR1 LGHDT and CDR2 YNNKEL (reference sequence). The CDR3, as DNA: TGTGCCAGCAGCCTCTCGGCAGGGGGTATTAGCGAGCAGTACTTC. Its protein product is CASSLSAGGISEQYF.

The chain combines TRBV5-5 with TRBJ1-2; D is undetermined. Germline assignment: CDR1 SGHKS and CDR2 YYEKEE (reference sequence). CDR3 length: 17 residues. Trimming cost V 2 bases and J 4 bases, with 21 bases left between them. The CDR3 loop is CASSFAEPPLPTYGYTF. DNA for the CDR3: TGTGCCAGCAGCTTCGCCGAGCCTCCCCTACCTACCTATGGCTACACCTTC. Full variable domain (remainder filled in from reference TRBV5-5 and TRBJ1-2): DAGVTQSPTHLIKTRGQQVTLRCSPISGHKSVSWYQQVLGQGPQFIFQYYEKEERGRGNFPDRFSARQFPNYSSELNVNALLLGDSALYLCASSFAEPPLPTYGYTFGSGTRLTVV.

The rearrangement uses TRBV5-4 and TRBJ1-2, with D possibly being TRBD1 (5 bases). Trimming stripped 4 bases from V and 2 bases from J, with 9 bases between. Germline V lookup: CDR1 SGHNT, CDR2 YYREEE (reference sequence). This CDR3 has 13 amino acids. The CDR3 DNA sequence: TGTGCCAGCAGCGAGACAGCAAACTATGGCTACACCTTC. Its protein product is CASSETANYGYTF. Variable domain in full (rest from reference TRBV5-4 and TRBJ1-2): ETGVTQSPTHLIKTRGQQVTLRCSSQSGHNTVSWYQQALGQGPQFIFQYYREEENGRGNFPPRFSGLQFPNYSSELNVNALELDDSALYLCASSETANYGYTFGSGTRLTVV.

The rearrangement uses TRBV28 and TRBJ1-2; TRBD1 is a possible D gene (5 bases). V lost 6 bases and J 4 bases, leaving 21 bases between the germline ends. The CDR3 has 16 residues. Germline CDR1 reads MDHEN; CDR2 reads SYDVKM. CDR3 amino acids: CASRTPRDYVLYGYTF. The CDR3 nucleotides are TGTGCCAGCAGGACGCCCCGGGACTACGTACTCTATGGCTACACCTTC.

J is TRBJ2-7 and V is TRBV18, with 8 bases aligning to TRBD1. Germline assignment: CDR1 KGHSH and CDR2 LQKENI. V shed 1 base, J shed 6 bases, and the junction held 2 bases outside the gene matches. The CDR3 loop spans 13 amino acids. CDR3 in DNA: TGTGCCAGCTCACCACGGACAGGGCCCGAGCAGTACTTC. Translating it yields CASSPRTGPEQYF.

The chain uses TRBV7-2 and TRBJ1-3; D possibly corresponds to TRBD1 (6 bases). Germline values: CDR1 SGHTA, CDR2 FQGNSA. The CDR3 totals 17 residues. V was pared by 5 bases and J by 4 bases, with 21 bases between. CDR3 amino acids: CASSREVTGWVGNTIYF. In nucleotides, the CDR3 is TGTGCCAGCAGCCGGGAGGTGACAGGCTGGGTGGGAAACACCATATATTTT.

V is TRBV6-6 and J is TRBJ1-5, with TRBD1 identical over 9 bases. The CDR3 contains 13 residues. Trimming at V came to 10 bases and at J to 7 bases, leaving 8 bases not matched to a gene. CDR1 MNHNY and CDR2 SVGAGI come from the germline V gene (reference sequence). CDR3 nucleotides: TGTGCCACCGCACAGGGGGCAGGGCAGCCCCAGCATTTT. Translating gives CATAQGAGQPQHF.

V usage is TRBV5-1 and J usage is TRBJ1-2; TRBD1 matches 11 bases. The germline CDR1 and CDR2 sequences are SGHRS and YFSETQ. Trimming removed 4 bases from V and 7 bases from J; junction bases left unmatched: 9. The CDR3 length is 15 residues. The CDR3 coding sequence is TGCGCCAGCAGCCCTGATCCCGGGACAGGGGGTGGCTACACCTTC. Protein product: CASSPDPGTGGGYTF.

The rearrangement joins TRBV5-1 to TRBJ2-5, with 10 nucleotides matching TRBD2. This CDR3 spans 17 amino acids. CDR1 SGHRS and CDR2 YFSETQ come from the germline V gene. With V trimmed by 1 base and J by 5 bases, 11 bases remained unmatched. The chain's CDR3 is CASSLFPSGGSVETQYF. Written as DNA, the CDR3 is TGCGCCAGCAGCTTGTTTCCTAGCGGGGGCTCCGTGGAGACCCAGTACTTC.

The chain links TRBV19 to TRBJ2-2; D might be TRBD2 (6 bases). The germline V gene has CDR1 LNHDA and CDR2 SQIVND (reference sequence). Trimming left V 5 bases short and J 8 bases short, with 21 bases between. This CDR3 is 16 amino acids long. CDR3: CASSFRLVGSSGELFF. DNA for the CDR3: TGTGCCAGTAGTTTCCGACTAGTCGGTTCTTCTGGGGAGCTGTTTTTT.

The chain couples TRBV27 to TRBJ1-2; D is perhaps TRBD1 (5 bases). Looked up from germline, CDR1 is MNHEY and CDR2 is SMNVEV (reference sequence). Trimming removed 6 bases at V and 4 bases at J, with 18 bases between. The CDR3 runs to 15 residues. The CDR3 nucleotides read TGTGCCAGCAGGCCCCTCGGGGACTTAACCTATGGCTACACCTTC. The encoded protein is CASRPLGDLTYGYTF.